One and the same sample provided the 31 T cell receptor beta chains below, sequenced in a study of T cells expressing NK-cell markers. After re-calling the 5' RACE reads, TCRdb lists one entry per CDR3 protein, DNA absent. Listed are some 280,000 distinct CDR3 sequences; about 0.39% falls within the top ten. Sequenced: blood T cells: a sorted CD56 or NKG2C T cell subset, CD4+ or CD8+ T cells, or bulk PBMC T cells (not recorded which). These receptor sequences come from a young man in good health.

The rearrangement links TRBV7-3 to TRBJ2-3; TCRdb's assignment of TRBD2 cannot be checked, as there is no DNA. The CDR3 totals 16 residues. Germline CDR1 and CDR2: SGHTA and FQGTGA. CDR3: CASSLTSGGSTDTQYF.

The gene calls are TRBV29-1 and TRBJ2-1; TCRdb gives TRBD2 as the D gene, but with no DNA this cannot be confirmed. This CDR3 has 13 amino acids. Per the germline V gene, CDR1 is SQVTM and CDR2 is ANQGSEA. The CDR3 is CSVLADTYNEQFF.

The gene calls are TRBV10-2 and TRBJ2-1; TCRdb's D gene call, TRBD2, goes unchecked for lack of DNA. Germline V gene lookup returns CDR1 WSHSY and CDR2 SAAADI. The CDR3 spans 15 residues. CDR3 protein: CASVPTRTSYNEQFF.

This chain links TRBV2 with TRBJ2-3; TCRdb calls TRBD1, which cannot be checked without DNA. The germline gives CDR1 SNHLY, CDR2 FYNNEI. This CDR3 contains 18 residues. CDR3 amino acids: CASSEGDRVRFSTDTQYF.

The chain has TRBV11-2 and TRBJ2-2; TCRdb designates TRBD2, a call that cannot be tested without DNA. The V gene's germline CDR1 is SGHAT and CDR2 FQNNGV. The CDR3 contains 15 residues. This CDR3 is CASTQGGRNTGELFF. Full variable domain (missing parts from reference TRBV11-2 and TRBJ2-2): EAGVAQSPRYKIIEKRQSVAFWCNPISGHATLYWYQQILGQGPKLLIQFQNNGVVDDSQLPKDRFSAERLKGVDSTLKIQPAKLEDSAVYLCASTQGGRNTGELFFGEGSRLTVL.

This chain connects TRBV6-1 to TRBJ1-5; with no DNA, the TCRdb D assignment of TRBD1 cannot be verified. Germline V gene data show CDR1 as MNHNS and CDR2 as SASEGT. This CDR3 has 14 amino acids. This CDR3 is CASSAGQGGRPQHF.

The chain has TRBV5-1 and TRBJ2-1; TCRdb selects TRBD2, and the lack of DNA leaves this call unchecked. This CDR3 is 18 amino acids long. CDR1 and CDR2 (germline): SGHRS, YFSETQ. The CDR3 loop is CASSLPILAGGTYNEQFF. Complete variable domain (other parts from reference TRBV5-1 and TRBJ2-1): KAGVTQTPRYLIKTRGQQVTLSCSPISGHRSVSWYQQTPGQGLQFLFEYFSETQRNKGNFPGRFSGRQFSNSRSEMNVSTLELGDSALYLCASSLPILAGGTYNEQFFGPGTRLTVL.

The chain carries TRBV15 and TRBJ1-1; TCRdb designates TRBD1, a call that cannot be tested without DNA. The CDR3 is 12 residues long. The V gene's germline CDR1 is LNHNV and CDR2 YYDKDF (reference sequence). The CDR3 loop reads CATCLARRNAFF.

The CDR3 here is CSLLSVNTQYF. The chain employs TRBV29-1 and TRBJ2-3. The CDR3 is made up of 11 amino acids. CDR1 is SQVTM, CDR2 ANQGSEA, per germline.

V gene TRBV3-1 combines with J gene TRBJ1-1. CDR1 LGHDT and CDR2 YNNKEL come from the germline V gene (reference sequence). The CDR3 covers 15 residues. CDR3 protein: CASSQGARMNTEAFF.

The chain employs TRBV20-1 and TRBJ2-1. The CDR3 is 12 amino acids. Germline assignment: CDR1 DFQATT and CDR2 SNEGSKA (reference sequence). The CDR3 loop is CSAELSDNEQFF.

The V and J genes are TRBV24-1 and TRBJ2-6. Looked up from germline, CDR1 is KGHDR and CDR2 is SFDVKD. This CDR3 contains 15 residues. This chain's CDR3 is CATSDPGSGANVLTF.

The chain joins TRBV6-1 to TRBJ2-5; as DNA is missing, the TRBD1 call by TCRdb cannot be tested. The germline gives CDR1 MNHNS, CDR2 SASEGT. The CDR3 length is 16 residues. The CDR3 loop is CASSDGHSWGQETQYF.

The chain employs TRBV5-1 and TRBJ2-1; TCRdb names TRBD1, which stays unverified in the absence of DNA. CDR1 is SGHRS, CDR2 YFSETQ, per germline. The CDR3 sequence is 15 residues long. CDR3 protein: CASSLWPGRVNEQFF. Drawing the rest from reference TRBV5-1 and TRBJ2-1, the complete variable domain is KAGVTQTPRYLIKTRGQQVTLSCSPISGHRSVSWYQQTPGQGLQFLFEYFSETQRNKGNFPGRFSGRQFSNSRSEMNVSTLELGDSALYLCASSLWPGRVNEQFFGPGTRLTVL.

The chain combines TRBV11-1 with TRBJ1-4; TCRdb proposes TRBD1, but this gene call is untestable without DNA. The CDR3 spans 19 residues. Germline CDR1 SGHAT, CDR2 FQDESV (reference sequence). CDR3: CASSASGTGGGRWPEKLFF.

This chain joins TRBV20-1 and TRBJ2-7; the TCRdb call, TRBD1, lacks DNA for checking. Germline values: CDR1 DFQATT, CDR2 SNEGSKA (reference sequence). This CDR3 spans 15 amino acids. The CDR3 sequence is CSANIPGQGLREQYF.

V usage is TRBV18 and J usage is TRBJ1-1; TCRdb gives TRBD1 as the D gene, but with no DNA this cannot be confirmed. Germline values: CDR1 KGHSH, CDR2 LQKENI. The CDR3 runs 14 residues. Here the CDR3 reads CASSATGGRNEAFF.

The V gene is TRBV18, the J gene TRBJ1-4. CDR3 length: 13 residues. The V gene's germline CDR1 is KGHSH and CDR2 LQKENI. CDR3 sequence: CASSPPGNEKLFF.

The rearrangement joins TRBV11-3 to TRBJ2-5; as DNA is missing, the TRBD1 call by TCRdb cannot be tested. The length of the CDR3 is 11 residues. Germline lookup yields CDR1 SGHNT and CDR2 YENEEA. The CDR3 reads CASGGLETQYF.

This CDR3 reads CASRRDSTGELFF. The chain uses TRBV6-2 or TRBV6-3 and TRBJ2-2. The CDR3 sequence is 13 residues long. Germline V lookup: CDR1 MNHEY, CDR2 SVGEGT.

V is TRBV29-1 and J is TRBJ2-3. The germline CDR1 and CDR2 sequences are SQVTM and ANQGSEA. The CDR3 sequence is 13 residues long. The CDR3 is CSVVGSSADTQYF.

The chain carries TRBV6-5 and TRBJ2-7; TCRdb's assignment of TRBD1 cannot be checked, as there is no DNA. Germline CDR1 and CDR2: MNHEY and SVGAGI. This CDR3 has 14 amino acids. Here the CDR3 reads CASSYLGSGSEQYF.

This chain joins TRBV6-1 and TRBJ2-5. Germline V gene sequence: CDR1 MNHNS, CDR2 SASEGT. CDR3 size: 12 residues. CDR3 loop: CASGVFGETQYF.

This chain joins TRBV7-6 and TRBJ2-4; lacking DNA, the TRBD1 call made by TCRdb goes unchecked. The CDR3 sequence is 18 residues long. The germline V gene has CDR1 SGHVS and CDR2 FNYEAQ. CDR3 sequence: CASSPLGLGTLAKNIQYF.

The rearrangement links TRBV5-1 to TRBJ1-1; no DNA is available, so the TRBD1 call from TCRdb remains unchecked. The germline CDR1 and CDR2 sequences are SGHRS and YFSETQ. There are 14 residues in the CDR3. CDR3: CASSVRQGNTEAFF.

This chain uses TRBV5-1 with TRBJ2-5; TCRdb names TRBD1, which stays unverified in the absence of DNA. Germline lookup yields CDR1 SGHRS and CDR2 YFSETQ. This CDR3 comprises 14 residues. The CDR3 sequence is CASSLGRTQETQYF.

The chain is built from TRBV7-2 and TRBJ1-6; as DNA is missing, the TRBD1 call by TCRdb cannot be tested. Germline-derived CDR1 and CDR2 are SGHTA and FQGNSA. The CDR3 runs 16 residues. CDR3 sequence reads: CASSPRGGTDYSPLHF.

CDR3 sequence reads: CSVETSALGNEQFF. The rearrangement joins TRBV29-1 to TRBJ2-1; no DNA is available, so the TRBD2 call from TCRdb remains unchecked. This CDR3 has 14 amino acids. The germline V gene encodes CDR1 SQVTM and CDR2 ANQGSEA.

The chain employs TRBV5-1 and TRBJ1-5. CDR1 SGHRS and CDR2 YFSETQ come from the germline V gene. This CDR3 is built from 14 residues. The CDR3 protein is CASSLVGCGQPQHF.

The chain carries TRBV29-1 and TRBJ2-7; TCRdb names TRBD2, which stays unverified in the absence of DNA. CDR1 SQVTM and CDR2 ANQGSEA come from the germline V gene. This CDR3 is built from 12 residues. The CDR3 is CSVAAGNYEQYF.

The chain couples TRBV27 to TRBJ2-5; there is no DNA to check the TCRdb D call of TRBD1. The CDR3 spans 14 residues. Germline CDR1 and CDR2: MNHEY and SMNVEV (reference sequence). The CDR3 sequence is CASSRPGMGETQYF.